The clone carrying this T cell receptor (beta chain) was seen a handful of times. With 2 bases clipped from V and 2 bases from J, the junction kept 7 bases outside the gene matches. CDR1 MNHNS and CDR2 SASEGT come from the germline V gene. The CDR3 runs 16 residues. How the authors handled the data: Reference gene primer amplification gave estimated nucleated cell counts. The repertoire was sequenced with immunoSEQ multiplex PCR; TCRdb's copy has only in-frame clones and lacks some. V and J calls and clone size are copied from that table; D and trimming were computed from the DNA. Of thousands of clones detected, about 90% appear once; the ten largest clones hold about 9.8%. This specimen belongs to a study of blood T cell repertoires in COVID-19. Study-level information: COVID-19 samples collected from the United States, Italy and Spain covered acute and convalescent phases. T cells, B-cell-depleted T cells, or PBMCs supplied cDNA or gDNA.

This chain uses TRBV6-1 with TRBJ2-3; 7 positions agree with TRBD2. The receptor was derived from a human donor in a cohort sampled during active COVID-19. What was sequenced was peripheral blood. The CDR3 DNA follows: TGTGCCAGCAGTGAAAGGGTGGGAGGGCCCACAGATACGCAGTATTTT. This translates into CASSERVGGPTDTQYF.